This entry is about one TCR beta chain. Its cognate antigen is unknown. Libraries were prepared by immunoSEQ multiplex PCR; TCRdb keeps only in-frame clonotypes and omits some of them. The table lists over 100,000 clones, around 88% of them singletons. Looked up from germline, CDR1 is SQVTM and CDR2 is ANQGSEA. V lost 4 bases to trimming and J lost 4 bases, with 17 bases between them. The CDR3 is 14 amino acids. The data were taken from a study of identifying expanded T cells in peripheral blood. Overall study findings and caveats: Technical replicates showed about 1.1 changed clones; two weeks 15 to 20; four weeks 19. Variance in clone template counts between approximately 2-week samples significantly increased with total template count across all healthy donors.

During the collection period, no donor immune events like infections were recorded. Material for sequencing was blood. The chain joins TRBV29-1 to TRBJ2-7; D might be TRBD1 (6 bases). The clonotype comes from a person aged 18-69 years in good health. CDR3: CSVATGRTQYEQYF. The CDR3 DNA follows: TGCAGCGTTGCGACAGGACGGACTCAATACGAGCAGTACTTC.